These T cell receptor beta chains were read from a single sample in a study of Ad26.COV2.S vaccination and SARS-CoV-2 variants. Using immunoSEQ multiplex PCR, the repertoire was profiled, and TCRdb retains in-frame clones only, with some absent. The profile shows more than 300,000 clones, roughly 84% of them singletons. The specimen comprised peripheral blood, sampled in a trial of Ad26.COV2.S vaccine versus placebo. Receptors were obtained from a person aged 18-60 years who received the Ad26.COV2.S COVID-19 vaccine or a placebo. Both conserved end residues are part of each CDR3.

v_gene: TRBV18
j_gene: TRBJ2-3
CDR3aa: CASSPTSGGVTDTQYF

v_gene: TRBV6-2/TRBV6-3
j_gene: TRBJ1-2
CDR3aa: CASSYSVGSSNHGYTF

v_gene: TRBV9
j_gene: TRBJ2-3
CDR3aa: CASSVSSTDTQYF

v_gene: TRBV27
j_gene: TRBJ2-3
CDR3aa: CAGGEGRGSADTQYF

v_gene: TRBV18
j_gene: TRBJ1-2
CDR3aa: CASSPARDWGYTF

v_gene: TRBV25-1
j_gene: TRBJ1-4
CDR3aa: CASSHLDRVGEKLFF

v_gene: TRBV6-1
j_gene: TRBJ2-1
CDR3aa: CASSEFNIPGQGNNEQFF

v_gene: TRBV7-8
j_gene: TRBJ2-2
CDR3aa: CASSLWYRSNTGELFF

v_gene: TRBV5-4
j_gene: TRBJ1-3
CDR3aa: CASSLAGGNTIYF

v_gene: TRBV25-1
j_gene: TRBJ2-6
CDR3aa: CASSAVNSGANVLTF

v_gene: TRBV7-3
j_gene: TRBJ2-1
CDR3aa: CASSPSGSSYNEQFF

v_gene: TRBV18
j_gene: TRBJ2-2
CDR3aa: CASSPTEGSGELFF

v_gene: TRBV7-2
j_gene: TRBJ2-3
CDR3aa: CASSPNERGARDTQYF

v_gene: TRBV18
j_gene: TRBJ2-3
CDR3aa: CASSPMTGLTDTQYF

v_gene: TRBV4-3
j_gene: TRBJ1-1
CDR3aa: CASSVRQFTEAFF

v_gene: TRBV19
j_gene: TRBJ1-3
CDR3aa: CASSMGRRLANPGNTIYF

v_gene: TRBV4-3
j_gene: TRBJ1-1
CDR3aa: CASSQVLDTRNTEAFF

v_gene: TRBV7-2
j_gene: TRBJ2-1
CDR3aa: CASSRDRDLFNEQFF

v_gene: TRBV7-2
j_gene: TRBJ1-5
CDR3aa: CASSLGFGRGSSNQPQHF

v_gene: TRBV6-5
j_gene: TRBJ2-2
CDR3aa: CASSQGTGELFF

v_gene: TRBV9
j_gene: TRBJ1-5
CDR3aa: CASSVGGQGGQPQHF

v_gene: TRBV18
j_gene: TRBJ1-2
CDR3aa: CASSPGTRDYGYTF

v_gene: TRBV2
j_gene: TRBJ1-6
CDR3aa: CASSEEPSSYNSPLHF

v_gene: TRBV20-1
j_gene: TRBJ1-2
CDR3aa: CSAPFSGYTF

v_gene: TRBV6-1
j_gene: TRBJ1-2
CDR3aa: CASSEERGRGYGYTF